One and the same sample provided the 5 T cell receptor beta chains below, sequenced in a study of T cell responses to AZD1222 COVID-19 vaccine. Measured with immunoSEQ multiplex PCR; TCRdb has only the in-frame clones, and not every one. The sample has around 110,000 clones, roughly four fifths seen once; the top ten hold around 9.9%. Sequenced here: peripheral blood, sampled on day 0 of AZD1222 vaccination. The receptors derive from an adult in good health.

The table lists this clone with a count of one. The chain couples TRBV5-1 to TRBJ1-6; D gene ambiguous. The CDR3 has 13 residues. V was pared by 2 bases and J by 8 bases, with 8 bases between. CDR1 is SGHRS, CDR2 YFSETQ, per germline. CDR3 DNA: TGCGCCAGCAGCTTAAGCCCGGATTCACCCCTCCACTTT. As protein: CASSLSPDSPLHF.

J is TRBJ2-3 and V is TRBV24-1, with 7 bases aligning to TRBD1. The germline CDR1 and CDR2 sequences are KGHDR and SFDVKD. V was clipped by 2 bases and J by 0 bases; unmatched bases: 7. This CDR3 has 17 residues. The chain's CDR3 is CATSDSSTGSSTDTQYF. DNA of the CDR3: TGTGCCACCAGTGATTCCTCGACAGGGTCTAGCACAGATACGCAGTATTTT.

The chain has TRBV7-8 and TRBJ1-1; tentative D call: TRBD1 (6 bases). The CDR3 is 13 residues long. Germline lookup yields CDR1 SGHVS and CDR2 FQNEAQ. V lost 6 bases to trimming and J lost 2 bases, with 10 bases between them. In DNA form, the CDR3 reads TGTGCCAGCAGACAGGGCCTAAACACTGAAGCTTTCTTT. Translating it yields CASRQGLNTEAFF.

The chain is built from TRBV25-1 and TRBJ1-1; D not certain. Trimming removed 1 base from V and 5 bases from J, with 14 bases in between. This CDR3 has 15 amino acids. Germline CDR1 reads MGHDK; CDR2 reads SYGVNS. CDR3 in amino acids: CASSELGNMGTEAFF. In nucleotides, the CDR3 is TGTGCCAGCAGTGAATTAGGGAACATGGGAACTGAAGCTTTCTTT.

The chain joins TRBV28 to TRBJ1-2; D remains unclear. Trimming took 8 bases from V and 0 from J, leaving 10 bases between them. This CDR3 contains 13 residues. Germline V gene sequence: CDR1 MDHEN, CDR2 SYDVKM. The CDR3 DNA sequence: TGTGCCAGCGTGGGTGAACCTAACTATGGCTACACCTTC. Amino acids: CASVGEPNYGYTF.